This paragraph reports one T cell receptor (beta chain). Antigen: not known. Separate from the roughly 720-subject first cohort, the roughly 130-subject validation cohort was the one that the donors belonged to. V lost 2 bases to trimming and J lost 7 bases; unmatched junction nucleotides: 9. Germline V gene lookup returns CDR1 SNHLY and CDR2 FYNNEI. The CDR3 consists of 15 residues. This specimen comes from a study of cytomegalovirus exposure and HLA in healthy donors. Study-wide points: Most TCRs appeared rarely, but some public TCRs recurred in many donors. Altogether, 150 or so TCR beta chains were recorded as cytomegalovirus-associated. High sensitivity and specificity were reportedly achieved when the classifier diagnosed cytomegalovirus status.

Clones were sequenced by immunoSEQ multiplex PCR, and TCRdb holds only the in-frame ones, with some missing. The repertoire holds roughly 150,000 clones, with about 80% as singletons. Specimen: PBMCs. This sequence originates from a man younger than 40 in good health and CMV-seropositive. The chain links TRBV2 to TRBJ2-7; 9 nucleotides match TRBD1. DNA for the CDR3: TGTGCCAGCAGTGAAATATTACAGGGGGCTGGGGAGCAGTACTTC. The encoded protein is CASSEILQGAGEQYF.